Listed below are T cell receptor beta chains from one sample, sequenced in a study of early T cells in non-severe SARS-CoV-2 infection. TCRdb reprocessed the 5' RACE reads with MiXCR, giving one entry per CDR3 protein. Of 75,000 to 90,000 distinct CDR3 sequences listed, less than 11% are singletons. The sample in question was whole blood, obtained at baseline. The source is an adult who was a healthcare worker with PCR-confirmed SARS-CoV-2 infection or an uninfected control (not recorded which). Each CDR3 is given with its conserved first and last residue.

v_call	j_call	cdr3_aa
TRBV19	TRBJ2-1	CASSISGSSSYNEQFF
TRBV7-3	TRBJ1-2	CASSLNGQAGDGYTF
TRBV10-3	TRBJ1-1	CAISSQGLNTEAFF
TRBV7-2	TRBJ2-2	CASSLARTSTGELFF
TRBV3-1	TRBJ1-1	CASSSLGGTEAFF
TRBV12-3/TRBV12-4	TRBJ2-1	CASSLDREPYNEQFF
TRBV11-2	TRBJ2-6	CASSLGLLGSGANVLTF
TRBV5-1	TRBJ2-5	CASTFGPGPQETQYF
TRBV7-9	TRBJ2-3	CASSYRTSGRESTDTQYF
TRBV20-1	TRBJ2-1	CSANEMGKQLNEQFF
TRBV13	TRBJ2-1	CASSPVAGGPYNEQFF
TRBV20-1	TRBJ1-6	CSASALSNSPLHF
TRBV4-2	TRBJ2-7	CASSLGLADFRNYEQYF
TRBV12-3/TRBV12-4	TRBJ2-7	CASSLADFYEQYF
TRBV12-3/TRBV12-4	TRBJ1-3	CASRETGTSGNTIYF
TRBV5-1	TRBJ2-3	CASSPLGTSAQDTQYF
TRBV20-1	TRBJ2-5	CSATSTLGQVIETQYF
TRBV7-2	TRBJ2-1	CASSPQGISYNEQFF
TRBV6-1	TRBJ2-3	CASSERGSTDTQYF
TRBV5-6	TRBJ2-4	CASSLTATPSAEYF
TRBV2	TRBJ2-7	CASRLDIRTSGSMYF
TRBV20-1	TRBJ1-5	CSVQDRESQPQHF
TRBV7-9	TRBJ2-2	CALQRVTGELFF
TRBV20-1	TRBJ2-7	CSATRDLSSYEQYF
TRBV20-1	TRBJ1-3	CSARDPGGAGNTIYF